This T cell receptor beta chain was captured in a study of OX40 agonist ivuxolimab in advanced cancers. Turning to the study itself: Patients got intravenous ivuxolimab at 0.01 to 10 mg/kg every 2 weeks. Patients undergoing dose escalation presented with hepatocellular carcinoma, melanoma, renal cell or head and neck cancer.

Germline V gene sequence: CDR1 MNHNY, CDR2 SVGAGI (reference sequence). The CDR3 sequence is 15 residues long. Trimming took 6 bases from V and 8 from J, leaving 17 bases between them. Here immunoSEQ multiplex PCR was the method, and the copy in TCRdb shows in-frame clones only, minus some. The data show some 83,000 clones, about 86% seen once. The source was CD4+ or CD8+ T cells sorted from blood, collected in a trial of the OX40 agonist ivuxolimab. V is TRBV6-6 and J is TRBJ1-6; D gene ambiguous. This TCR was recovered from an adult with an advanced solid tumor such as melanoma, head and neck, liver or kidney cancer. The chain's CDR3 is CASRSSSYLDSPLHF. In DNA, the CDR3 is TGTGCCAGCAGGAGCAGCTCCTATTTAGATTCACCCCTCCACTTT.